The next 27 T cell receptor beta chains were all read from a single sample in a study of T cell repertoires in cytomegalovirus infection. These TCRs' antigens remain unknown. TCRdb fed the reads into MiXCR, producing one record per CDR3 protein. Seen here are more than 300,000 distinct CDR3 sequences, around a third observed once, and the top ten hold roughly 13%. Sequenced material: cultured PBMCs, taken from culture after CMV antigen stimulation. All receptors come from a human donor in good health (CMV status not recorded). Some clones in this sample may be carry-over from other donors' samples.

This clonotype was recorded only once. The rearrangement uses TRBV19 and TRBJ2-1; TRBD2 agrees at 13 bases. Germline values: CDR1 LNHDA, CDR2 SQIVND (reference sequence). V was clipped by 4 bases and J by 8 bases; unmatched bases: 2. The length of the CDR3 is 14 residues. The DNA for the CDR3 is TGTGCCAGTAGTACGACTAGCGGGAGGTATGAGCAGTTCTTC. Translating gives CASSTTSGRYEQFF.

A few counts support this clonotype. The chain joins TRBV12-3 or TRBV12-4 to TRBJ1-4; D not resolved. Trimming stripped 6 bases from V and 11 bases from J, with 16 bases between. The CDR3 loop spans 13 amino acids. The CDR3 protein is CASSRTGPPKLFF. In DNA form, the CDR3 reads TGTGCCAGCAGCAGAACCGGGCCCCCGAAACTGTTTTTT.

This clonotype was observed at least ten times. The chain combines TRBV19 with TRBJ2-1; 8 nucleotides line up with TRBD2. CDR1 is LNHDA, CDR2 SQIVND, per germline (reference sequence). The CDR3 consists of 16 residues. Trimming at V came to 9 bases and at J to 0 bases, leaving 10 bases not matched to a gene. The CDR3 DNA reads as TGTGCCAGCGTTAGAAAGAGCGGGAGCTCCTACAATGAGCAGTTCTTC. This gives the protein CASVRKSGSSYNEQFF.

This clonotype has more than one count but fewer than ten. The J gene is TRBJ2-1, the V gene TRBV2; TRBD2 might be the D (6 bases). This CDR3 comprises 14 residues. Per germline, CDR1 SNHLY and CDR2 FYNNEI. Trimming cost V 3 bases and J 7 bases, with 13 bases left between them. The CDR3 here is CASSEVAVGNEQFF. CDR3 DNA: TGTGCCAGCAGTGAGGTAGCGGTTGGAAATGAGCAGTTCTTC.

V usage is TRBV4-2 and J usage is TRBJ2-7; TRBD1 matches at 9 bases. Germline lookup yields CDR1 LGHNA and CDR2 YNFKEQ. With 3 bases clipped from V and 5 bases from J, the junction kept 5 bases outside the gene matches. The CDR3 loop spans 14 amino acids. The CDR3 loop reads CASSHLGDRDEQYF. The CDR3 DNA reads as TGTGCCAGCAGCCACTTGGGGGACAGGGACGAGCAGTACTTC.

This clonotype was seen at least ten times. The chain is built from TRBV7-9 and TRBJ1-1; D is possibly TRBD1 (6 bases). Germline V lookup: CDR1 SEHNR, CDR2 FQNEAQ (reference sequence). Trimming stripped 5 bases from V and 5 bases from J, with 12 bases between. The CDR3 sequence is 13 residues long. This CDR3 reads CASSPGEWTEAFF. CDR3 DNA sequence: TGTGCCAGCAGCCCAGGGGAGTGGACTGAAGCTTTCTTT.

At least ten counts were recorded for this clonotype. V usage is TRBV7-8 and J usage is TRBJ1-2; TRBD1 aligns across 7 bases. Germline lookup yields CDR1 SGHVS and CDR2 FQNEAQ. The CDR3 has 14 residues. Unmatched junction bases numbered 8, after V lost 4 bases and J lost 6 bases. CDR3 region: CASSYQDRVNGYTF. The DNA of the CDR3 is TGTGCCAGCAGCTATCAAGACAGGGTGAATGGCTACACCTTC.

The CDR3 here is CASSYSQGVRTEAFF. In nucleotides, the CDR3 is TGTGCCAGCAGTTATTCACAGGGGGTACGCACTGAAGCTTTCTTT. V is TRBV6-5 and J is TRBJ1-1; 8 nucleotides match TRBD1. V lost 3 bases to trimming and J lost 4 bases; unmatched junction nucleotides: 7. Germline CDR1 reads MNHEY; CDR2 reads SVGAGI. This CDR3 spans 15 amino acids.

CDR3 residues: CASTIRSPSLSGRRANEQFF. The CDR3 DNA reads as TGTGCCAGCACCATTAGATCCCCCTCCCTTAGCGGGAGAAGGGCCAATGAGCAGTTCTTC. The chain joins TRBV7-2 to TRBJ2-1, with 9 bases aligning to TRBD2. Trimming at V came to 7 bases and at J to 6 bases, leaving 25 bases not matched to a gene. Germline CDR1 SGHTA, CDR2 FQGNSA. The CDR3 runs 20 residues.

This clonotype has ten or more counts. V gene TRBV7-6 combines with J gene TRBJ2-2, with 8 bases identical to TRBD1. V trimming: 5 bases; J trimming: 7 bases; junction bases outside the gene matches: 6. CDR1 and CDR2 (germline): SGHVS, FNYEAQ. The CDR3 is 14 residues long. CDR3 sequence reads: CASSPQGAGGELFF. CDR3 bases: TGTGCCAGCAGCCCCCAGGGGGCCGGCGGGGAGCTGTTTTTT.

This clonotype was detected many times. This chain links TRBV5-1 with TRBJ1-5; TRBD1 matches at 7 bases. The germline gives CDR1 SGHRS, CDR2 YFSETQ. V dropped 2 bases and J dropped 0; count of bases not matched to a gene: 5. The CDR3 loop spans 16 amino acids. The CDR3 spells CASSFSTGYSNQPQHF. CDR3 DNA: TGCGCCAGCAGCTTTTCGACAGGGTATAGCAATCAGCCCCAGCATTTT.

A few counts support this clonotype. This chain links TRBV6-2 or TRBV6-3 with TRBJ2-1; no clear D gene. This CDR3 spans 16 amino acids. The V gene's germline CDR1 is MNHEY and CDR2 SVGEGT. Deletions cut 5 bases from V and 0 bases from J, with 14 bases between. The CDR3 here is CASSTPVWGSYNEQFF. DNA for the CDR3: TGTGCCAGCAGTACCCCGGTGTGGGGCTCCTACAATGAGCAGTTCTTC.

This clonotype came up a few times. This chain joins TRBV5-8 and TRBJ2-1; 8 nucleotides line up with TRBD2. V shed 2 bases and J 7 bases; nucleotides not matched to a gene: 2. Germline values: CDR1 SGHTS, CDR2 YDEGEE. The length of the CDR3 is 13 residues. CDR3 sequence (DNA): TGTGCCAGCAGCTTCGGCGGGAGGAATGAGCAGTTCTTC. Residues: CASSFGGRNEQFF.

This clonotype has more than one count but fewer than ten. This chain uses TRBV11-3 with TRBJ2-5; tentatively, D is TRBD1 (6 bases). The CDR3 is 12 residues long. V was pared by 6 bases and J by 6 bases, with 11 bases between. CDR1 and CDR2 from the germline V gene are SGHNT and YENEEA. This chain's CDR3 is CASRQGVQTQYF. The CDR3, as DNA: TGTGCCAGCAGACAGGGTGTGCAGACCCAGTACTTC. The whole variable domain, filled in from reference TRBV11-3 and TRBJ2-5, reads EAGVVQSPRYKIIEKKQPVAFWCNPISGHNTLYWYLQNLGQGPELLIRYENEEAVDDSQLPKDRFSAERLKGVDSTLKIQPAELGDSAVYLCASRQGVQTQYFGPGTRLLVL.

This clonotype was observed a few times. The gene calls are TRBV19 and TRBJ1-1, with TRBD1 matching over 12 bases. CDR1 and CDR2 (germline): LNHDA, SQIVND (reference sequence). J lost 6 bases, V lost 6 bases, and 14 bases had no gene match. The CDR3 is 17 amino acids. The CDR3 nucleotides are TGTGCCAGTAGCCTCTCACCCCCGGGACAGGGGGCGTCTGAAGCTTTCTTT. Encoded protein: CASSLSPPGQGASEAFF. Drawing the rest from reference TRBV19 and TRBJ1-1, the complete variable domain is DGGITQSPKYLFRKEGQNVTLSCEQNLNHDAMYWYRQDPGQGLRLIYYSQIVNDFQKGDIAEGYSVSREKKESFPLTVTSAQKNPTAFYLCASSLSPPGQGASEAFFGQGTRLTVV.

This clonotype was observed a few times. The V gene is TRBV7-6, the J gene TRBJ2-7; TRBD1 aligns across 8 bases. Germline V lookup: CDR1 SGHVS, CDR2 FNYEAQ. This CDR3 is built from 14 residues. V dropped 7 bases and J dropped 3; count of bases not matched to a gene: 8. Here the CDR3 DNA reads TGTGCCAGCACCTCGGACAGGGTTGACTACGAGCAGTACTTC. Translated, it gives CASTSDRVDYEQYF.

This clonotype occurred many times. This chain uses TRBV7-2 with TRBJ2-3; TRBD1 agrees at 7 bases. After removal of 6 bases from V and 3 bases from J, the junction contained 9 bases not matched to a gene. Germline loops: CDR1 SGHTA, CDR2 FQGNSA. This CDR3 contains 15 residues. The CDR3 spells CASRHDREGTDTQYF. The CDR3 coding sequence is TGTGCCAGCAGGCACGACAGGGAAGGGACAGATACGCAGTATTTT.

There are a few counts of this clonotype. This sequence joins TRBV28 and TRBJ1-5, with unresolved D. CDR3 length: 16 residues. The germline V gene encodes CDR1 MDHEN and CDR2 SYDVKM. Trimming cost V 3 bases and J 0 bases, with 12 bases left between them. CDR3 loop: CASSFLLGISNQPQHF. DNA for the CDR3: TGTGCCAGCAGTTTCCTATTGGGGATTAGCAATCAGCCCCAGCATTTT.

This clonotype was seen only a few times. CDR3 DNA sequence: TGCGCCAGCAGCCGAACGGACGCAGATGGCTACACCTTC. Translated, it gives CASSRTDADGYTF. The V and J genes are TRBV4-1 and TRBJ1-2, with D unclear. The CDR3 is 13 amino acids. V lost 4 bases and J lost 6, with 12 bases in between. The germline CDR1 and CDR2 sequences are MGHRA and YSYEKL.

This chain links TRBV7-2 with TRBJ2-2, with TRBD2 as a possible D gene (5 bases). Germline V gene data show CDR1 as SGHTA and CDR2 as FQGNSA. CDR3 length equals 14 residues. V was shortened by 1 base and J by 7 bases, with 10 bases between the two germline ends. This CDR3 is CASSLGASGGELFF. The CDR3 DNA reads as TGTGCCAGCAGCTTAGGAGCCAGCGGCGGGGAGCTGTTTTTT.

CDR3 sequence reads: CASSLRRTSGRRTDTQYF. The CDR3 DNA reads TGCGCCAGCAGCCTACGTAGGACTAGCGGGAGACGCACAGATACGCAGTATTTT. The rearrangement joins TRBV4-3 to TRBJ2-3; 13 nucleotides line up with TRBD2. Germline V gene sequence: CDR1 LGHNA, CDR2 YSLEER. The CDR3 length is 18 residues. The trim removed 4 bases at V and 1 base at J, leaving 8 bases unmatched.

The chain uses TRBV7-2 and TRBJ1-5; a weak D match, TRBD1 (5 bases). Trimming stripped 5 bases from V and 1 base from J, with 12 bases between. The CDR3 loop spans 15 amino acids. CDR1 is SGHTA and CDR2 is FQGNSA in the germline V gene. CDR3 nucleotides: TGTGCCAGCAGCGTCCGGGACGGCAGCAATCAGCCCCAGCATTTT. It specifies CASSVRDGSNQPQHF. The full variable domain, with the rest looked up from reference TRBV7-2 and TRBJ1-5, is GAGVSQSPSNKVTEKGKDVELRCDPISGHTALYWYRQSLGQGLEFLIYFQGNSAPDKSGLPSDRFSAERTGGSVSTLTIQRTQQEDSAVYLCASSVRDGSNQPQHFGDGTRLSIL.

This clonotype has just a few counts. The chain uses TRBV7-2 and TRBJ2-1; D is possibly TRBD1 (5 bases). This CDR3 is 16 amino acids long. Germline CDR1 SGHTA, CDR2 FQGNSA. The V end was cut by 5 bases, the J end by 0 bases, with 14 bases between. CDR3: CASSRWGSSSYNEQFF. The CDR3 DNA sequence: TGTGCCAGCAGCCGGTGGGGCAGTAGCTCCTACAATGAGCAGTTCTTC.

This clonotype showed up just a few times. The gene calls are TRBV20-1 and TRBJ2-3; D assignment may be TRBD1 or TRBD2 (6 bases each). This CDR3 has 14 amino acids. V was trimmed by 0 bases and J by 2 bases, leaving 9 bases between them. CDR1 is DFQATT and CDR2 is SNEGSKA in the germline V gene (reference sequence). CDR3 sequence (DNA): TGCAGTGCTAGAGATACGGGGGCCACAGATACGCAGTATTTT. As protein: CSARDTGATDTQYF.

V is TRBV7-2 and J is TRBJ2-7; the D is unclear. The V end lost 5 bases, the J end lost 3 bases, and 11 bases lay between the germline ends. Per the germline V gene, CDR1 is SGHTA and CDR2 is FQGNSA. The CDR3 is made up of 13 amino acids. Here the CDR3 reads CASSRTTGYEQYF. The CDR3 nucleotides read TGTGCCAGCAGCCGGACCACTGGCTACGAGCAGTACTTC.

The rearrangement links TRBV6-2 or TRBV6-3 to TRBJ2-2, with D unclear. The CDR3 spans 11 residues. Germline assignment: CDR1 MNHEY and CDR2 SVGEGT. The V gene lost 7 bases and the J gene lost 6 bases, with 6 bases spanning the gap. CDR3 residues: CASKESGELFF. In nucleotides, the CDR3 is TGTGCCAGCAAAGAATCCGGGGAGCTGTTTTTT.

The CDR3 sequence: CASSYSTRGTIWGTGELFF. Written as DNA, the CDR3 is TGTGCCAGCAGTTACTCAACCCGGGGGACCATCTGGGGCACCGGGGAGCTGTTTTTT. The chain combines TRBV6-6 with TRBJ2-2; TRBD2 is a possible D gene (6 bases). The CDR3 totals 19 residues. The V end was cut by 0 bases, the J end by 4 bases, with 21 bases between. Germline V CDR1 and CDR2: MNHNY, SVGAGI (reference sequence).